The present entry profiles one T cell receptor (beta chain) with its context. What it binds is unknown. The entry originates in a study of T cell responses to AZD1222 COVID-19 vaccine. The study, taken as a whole, reports: Every sample of the repertoires postdated the peak T cell response. Vaccination with two AZD1222 doses was followed by a rise in Spike-specific TCR breadth and depth. Vaccine-associated CD4 TCRs spanned spike, dominant at 160-218 and 743-854.

Germline assignment: CDR1 SGHNT and CDR2 YYREEE (reference sequence). The CDR3 is made up of 16 amino acids. Trimming took off 0 bases at V and 5 bases at J, with 16 bases between the two ends. TCRdb keeps only in-frame clones here, not all; method: immunoSEQ multiplex PCR. Of 95,000 to 150,000 clones in the sample, approximately 90% are singletons; the top ten hold 11% to 15%. This TCR derives from an adult in good health. The chain is built from TRBV5-4 and TRBJ2-3; TRBD2 is a possible D gene (5 bases). The source material was peripheral blood, sampled on day 0 of AZD1222 vaccination. In DNA form, the CDR3 reads TGTGCCAGCAGCTTGGAAGCGGTCACAACGGGAGATACGCAGTATTTT. This translates into CASSLEAVTTGDTQYF.